This is a list of T cell receptor beta chains from one sample in a study of a mutant IDH1 vaccine in newly diagnosed glioma. Using immunoSEQ multiplex PCR, the repertoire was profiled, and TCRdb retains in-frame clones only, with some absent. The sample yields about 92,000 clones, 80% seen once. Sequences were derived from PBMCs, sampled from a glioma patient treated with radiotherapy, temozolomide or both. Receptor source: a middle-aged man with glioma. CDR3s include the opening cysteine and the closing phenylalanine or tryptophan. The D gene is left open where the match is weak. Clone size is given for some rows only: seen once, a few or many times, or a class if the clone is expanded.

v_gene	d_gene	j_gene	abundance	CDR3aa	CDR3nt
TRBV2	TRBD1	TRBJ1-2	-	CASLQGAIGGYTF	TGTGCCAGCCTCCAGGGGGCGATCGGTGGCTACACCTTC
TRBV10-3	-	TRBJ1-1	few	CAISPATTHTEAFF	TGTGCCATCAGTCCAGCTACGACACACACTGAAGCTTTCTTT
TRBV5-4	-	TRBJ2-1	-	CASRDFTAYNEQFF	TGTGCCAGCAGGGATTTTACTGCGTACAATGAGCAGTTCTTC
TRBV7-9	TRBD2	TRBJ2-2	-	CASGTSGRTGELFF	TGTGCCTCTGGGACTAGCGGGAGGACCGGGGAGCTGTTTTTT
TRBV25-1	TRBD2	TRBJ2-3	few	CASSAPRGGTDTQYF	TGTGCCAGCAGTGCGCCGCGGGGGGGCACAGATACGCAGTATTTT
TRBV28	-	TRBJ2-7	-	CASSLYNTYEQYF	TGTGCCAGCAGTTTATATAATACCTACGAGCAGTACTTC
TRBV10-3	-	TRBJ2-6	-	CAISPGVSGANVLTF	TGTGCCATCAGTCCAGGGGTTAGTGGGGCCAACGTCCTGACTTTC
TRBV7-9	-	TRBJ2-1	-	CASSPRPALGLYNEQFF	TGTGCCAGCAGCCCCAGACCTGCTCTAGGCCTCTACAATGAGCAGTTCTTC
TRBV6-1	TRBD1	TRBJ2-3	-	CASSEGQGADTQYF	TGTGCCAGCAGTGAGGGACAGGGGGCGGATACGCAGTATTTT
TRBV10-1	-	TRBJ2-7	few	CASSRWPSYEQYF	TGCGCCAGCAGCCGGTGGCCCTCCTACGAGCAGTACTTC
TRBV7-2	-	TRBJ1-4	-	CASSVFGQSEKLFF	TGTGCCAGCAGCGTTTTCGGACAGAGTGAAAAACTGTTTTTT
TRBV7-8	-	TRBJ2-1	-	CASSFGRAEFEQFF	TGTGCCAGCAGCTTTGGCAGGGCTGAATTTGAGCAGTTCTTC
TRBV10-2	TRBD1	TRBJ1-2	few	CASSDGGGAYGYTF	TGCGCCAGCAGTGACGGAGGGGGCGCCTATGGCTACACCTTC
TRBV4-3	TRBD1	TRBJ1-2	-	CASSQGQGSGGYTF	TGCGCCAGCAGCCAGGGACAGGGGAGCGGTGGCTACACCTTC
TRBV7-2	TRBD1	TRBJ1-2	-	CATGTGPLLGGYTF	TGTGCCACCGGGACAGGGCCCCTATTAGGTGGCTACACCTTC
TRBV7-8	-	TRBJ2-7	-	CASSLGPVSYEQYF	TGTGCCAGCAGCTTGGGACCGGTCTCCTACGAGCAGTACTTC
TRBV2	-	TRBJ1-2	-	CASRADSPINYGYTF	TGTGCCAGCAGAGCAGACAGTCCCATTAACTATGGCTACACCTTC
TRBV7-9	-	TRBJ1-1	-	CASSLEQNTEAFF	TGTGCCAGCAGCTTAGAACAGAACACTGAAGCTTTCTTT
TRBV10-3	-	TRBJ1-1	-	CAITKGVNTEAFF	TGTGCCATCACCAAAGGGGTTAACACTGAAGCTTTCTTT
TRBV7-2	-	TRBJ1-2	-	CASSLALTLSYTF	TGTGCCAGCAGCTTAGCGCTCACCCTGAGCTACACCTTC
TRBV19	-	TRBJ1-2	-	CASSPENYGYTF	TGTGCCAGTAGTCCAGAGAACTATGGCTACACCTTC
TRBV7-2	TRBD1	TRBJ1-3	-	CASSLVQGGGNTIYF	TGTGCCAGCAGCTTAGTACAGGGGGGCGGAAACACCATATATTTT
TRBV5-5	TRBD1	TRBJ2-1	-	CASSFDRGYAFEQFF	TGTGCCAGCAGTTTTGACAGGGGATATGCGTTTGAGCAGTTCTTC
TRBV19	-	TRBJ2-5	-	CASSTAGETQYF	TGTGCCAGTAGTACAGCAGGAGAGACCCAGTACTTC
TRBV28	-	TRBJ2-5	once	CASSPPRGGNNF	TGTGCCAGCAGTCCACCCCGAGGGGGTAACAACTTC
TRBV13	-	TRBJ2-3	-	CASSRTGSGTDTQYF	TGTGCCAGCAGCCGCACAGGGTCGGGCACAGATACGCAGTATTTT
TRBV6-1	-	TRBJ1-2	-	CASSELRGARGYTF	TGTGCCAGCAGTGAACTTAGGGGCGCGAGAGGCTACACCTTC
TRBV7-8	-	TRBJ1-2	-	CASSLAGAGGSDGYTF	TGTGCCAGCAGCTTAGCCGGTGCGGGGGGCTCGGATGGCTACACCTTC
TRBV13	-	TRBJ1-5	few	CASSFSMDSNSNQPQHF	TGTGCCAGCAGCTTTTCTATGGACAGTAATAGCAATCAGCCCCAGCATTTT
TRBV4-2	-	TRBJ1-5	-	CASSREGAGNQPQHF	TGTGCCAGCAGCCGTGAAGGGGCTGGCAATCAGCCCCAGCATTTT
TRBV2	TRBD1	TRBJ1-2	-	CASSVGTASMSYTF	TGTGCCAGCAGTGTCGGGACAGCCTCTATGAGCTACACCTTC
TRBV7-2	-	TRBJ2-1	-	CASSFQGYNEQFF	TGTGCCAGCAGCTTCCAGGGTTACAATGAGCAGTTCTTC
TRBV18	-	TRBJ2-2	few	CASSPDGGELFF	TGTGCCAGCTCACCGGACGGCGGGGAGCTGTTTTTT
TRBV7-2	-	TRBJ2-5	-	CASSPGARQETQYF	TGTGCCAGCAGCCCAGGGGCACGCCAAGAGACCCAGTACTTC
TRBV27	-	TRBJ2-5	-	CASSLLAGTQETQYF	TGTGCCAGCAGTTTATTAGCAGGGACCCAAGAGACCCAGTACTTC
TRBV10-3	-	TRBJ1-5	-	CAISESTGRVEPQHF	TGTGCCATCAGTGAGTCCACAGGGCGCGTGGAGCCCCAGCATTTT
TRBV7-2	-	TRBJ2-1	-	CASSLGGSYNEQFF	TGTGCCAGCAGCTTAGGGGGCAGCTACAATGAGCAGTTCTTC
TRBV2	-	TRBJ1-4	-	CASSERQINEKLFF	TGTGCCAGCAGTGAAAGGCAGATTAATGAAAAACTGTTTTTT
TRBV19	-	TRBJ2-7	-	CASSRFGTGHLSYEQYF	TGTGCCAGTAGTAGATTTGGCACAGGGCACCTTTCCTACGAGCAGTACTTC
TRBV5-4	-	TRBJ1-1	-	CASSFSTNTEAFF	TGTGCCAGCAGCTTCTCGACGAACACTGAAGCTTTCTTT
TRBV11-2	TRBD1	TRBJ2-7	-	CASSPVGQGTYEQYF	TGTGCCAGCAGCCCCGTGGGACAGGGGACCTACGAGCAGTACTTC
TRBV19	-	TRBJ2-5	-	CASSGRSAQGGRETQYF	TGTGCCAGTAGTGGGCGGTCGGCCCAGGGGGGTAGAGAGACCCAGTACTTC
TRBV6-5	-	TRBJ1-1	-	CASRRQMSGEAFF	TGTGCCAGCAGACGCCAAATGTCGGGTGAAGCTTTCTTT
TRBV5-4	-	TRBJ2-1	once	CASSRASTGNEQFF	TGTGCCAGCAGCCGGGCCTCGACGGGCAATGAGCAGTTCTTC
TRBV5-4	-	TRBJ2-7	-	CASSREQYEQYF	TGTGCCAGCAGCAGGGAGCAGTACGAGCAGTACTTC
TRBV5-4	TRBD2	TRBJ2-1	-	CASSLGLAGGSEQFF	TGTGCCAGCAGCTTGGGACTAGCGGGAGGTTCAGAGCAGTTCTTC
TRBV29-1	TRBD2	TRBJ2-3	-	CSVEGVAGNTDTQYF	TGCAGCGTTGAAGGGGTAGCGGGGAACACAGATACGCAGTATTTT
TRBV5-1	-	TRBJ2-3	-	CASSRTVDTDTQYF	TGCGCCAGCAGCAGGACGGTGGACACAGATACGCAGTATTTT
TRBV18	-	TRBJ2-7	-	CASSPPGVRGYEQYF	TGTGCCAGCTCACCACCAGGCGTCAGGGGATACGAGCAGTACTTC
TRBV29-1	TRBD2	TRBJ2-7	-	CSVSSAGGEQYF	TGCAGCGTCTCCTCGGCGGGGGGCGAGCAGTACTTC
TRBV7-9	-	TRBJ1-4	-	CASSQEGLLEKLFF	TGTGCCAGCAGCCAAGAGGGCCTTTTGGAAAAACTGTTTTTT
TRBV2	-	TRBJ1-2	many	CASEDGREDYGYTF	TGTGCCAGCGAGGACGGCCGAGAGGACTATGGCTACACCTTC
TRBV2	-	TRBJ1-1	-	CASQYQTEAFF	TGTGCCAGCCAATATCAGACTGAAGCTTTCTTT
TRBV2	-	TRBJ1-2	-	CASSEYRDYGYTF	TGTGCCAGCAGTGAATACAGGGACTATGGCTACACCTTC
TRBV10-3	TRBD1	TRBJ2-7	-	CAIRGTASYEQYF	TGTGCCATCAGAGGGACAGCCTCCTACGAGCAGTACTTC
TRBV27	-	TRBJ1-2	once	CASSPGSPYGYTF	TGTGCCAGCTCGCCAGGCAGTCCCTATGGCTACACCTTC